A single sample gave rise to the 21 T cell receptor beta chains below, sequenced in a study of metastatic and nonmetastatic thyroid tumors (TCRdb year 2020). Receptor amplification or capture employed PCR. For sequencing, an Illumina HiSeq 4000 was employed. Starting from the raw public reads, TCRdb applied fastp trimming at Q25, assembled clones with MiXCR and retained in-frame beta chains. For this sample there are about 15,000 clones; roughly 4% appear just once. More than 20% of the sample is taken by the ten largest. No patient had received any treatment before thyroid surgery. Sequenced input: tumor tissue. These receptors came from a female donor with papillary thyroid cancer or a benign thyroid nodule (not recorded which). Some clones in this sample may be carry-over from other donors' samples.

V usage is TRBV6-4 and J usage is TRBJ1-1; D uncertain. V dropped 2 bases and J dropped 8 bases, with 12 bases sitting between them. Germline V CDR1 and CDR2: MRHNA, SNTAGT. The CDR3 length is 13 residues. CDR3 DNA: TGTGCCAGCAGTGACATAGCGGGAGAAGAAGCTTTCTTT. Amino acids: CASSDIAGEEAFF.

This clone was observed a handful of times. CDR3 DNA sequence: TGTGCCAGTACCCTCGGGGAGGGTGGCTACACCTTC. Translated, it gives CASTLGEGGYTF. The chain uses TRBV19 and TRBJ1-2, with D hard to call. This CDR3 region has 12 residues. The V gene lost 7 bases and the J gene lost 7 bases, with 13 bases spanning the gap. Germline V gives CDR1 LNHDA, CDR2 SQIVND (reference sequence).

In this sample, this clone turned up a few times. The chain couples TRBV19 to TRBJ1-5; D may be TRBD1 (6 bases). CDR1 and CDR2 from the germline V gene are LNHDA and SQIVND (reference sequence). There are 15 residues in the CDR3. V was clipped by 3 bases and J by 5 bases, with 14 bases between them. The CDR3 sequence: CASSIRTDDHQPQHF. The CDR3 DNA sequence: TGTGCCAGTAGTATCCGGACAGACGACCATCAGCCCCAGCATTTT.

This clone has more than one count but fewer than ten. The chain is built from TRBV11-2 and TRBJ2-7; the match to TRBD2 covers 12 bases. V lost 6 bases to trimming and J lost 1 base; unmatched junction nucleotides: 16. Germline values: CDR1 SGHAT, CDR2 FQNNGV. CDR3 size: 19 residues. DNA for the CDR3: TGTGCCAGCAGTCGACCGGGACTAGCGGGTTCGACAGTATCCTACGAGCAGTACTTC. This codes for CASSRPGLAGSTVSYEQYF. Variable domain in full (rest from reference TRBV11-2 and TRBJ2-7): EAGVAQSPRYKIIEKRQSVAFWCNPISGHATLYWYQQILGQGPKLLIQFQNNGVVDDSQLPKDRFSAERLKGVDSTLKIQPAKLEDSAVYLCASSRPGLAGSTVSYEQYFGPGTRLTVT.

A few counts support this clone. The CDR3 loop is CASRTGQGVGYTF. In nucleotides, the CDR3 is TGTGCCAGTCGGACGGGACAGGGTGTTGGCTACACCTTC. J is TRBJ1-2 and V is TRBV6-1; 9 bases match TRBD1. V was pared by 9 bases and J by 7 bases, with 9 bases of the junction left unmatched. Germline loops: CDR1 MNHNS, CDR2 SASEGT. The CDR3 spans 13 residues.

This sequence joins TRBV2 and TRBJ1-2; TRBD1 is a possible D gene (5 bases). Trimming took 4 bases from V and 4 from J, leaving 10 bases between them. CDR3 length: 13 amino acids. Germline loops: CDR1 SNHLY, CDR2 FYNNEI. The CDR3 spells CASSVRAGYGYTF. In DNA form, the CDR3 reads TGTGCCAGCAGTGTCAGGGCGGGCTATGGCTACACCTTC.

This clone was counted between two and nine times. V and J are TRBV7-2 and TRBJ1-1; D is possibly TRBD1 (5 bases). Trimming stripped 5 bases from V and 6 bases from J, with 13 bases between. There are 13 residues in the CDR3. Germline V gene data show CDR1 as SGHTA and CDR2 as FQGNSA. The DNA of the CDR3 is TGTGCCAGCAGCAGAGCGGGGGTCCCTGAAGCTTTCTTT. Translated: CASSRAGVPEAFF.

This clone has just a few counts. V is TRBV6-4 and J is TRBJ2-5; D remains ambiguous. The CDR3 is 16 amino acids. In germline, CDR1 is MRHNA, CDR2 SNTAGT. Trimming took off 0 bases at V and 5 bases at J, with 16 bases between the two ends. As DNA, the CDR3 is TGTGCCAGCAGTGACTCGGCCCAAGTGGAGAGGGAGACCCAGTACTTC. Amino acids: CASSDSAQVERETQYF.

This clone showed up just a few times. The CDR3 nucleotides read TGCAGTGCTAGAAAAGACCCAGGGGGGAACGAGCAGTACTTC. It translates to CSARKDPGGNEQYF. V usage is TRBV20-1 and J usage is TRBJ2-7; the D gene is possibly TRBD1 (7 bases). This CDR3 has 14 amino acids. Trimming removed 2 bases from V and 5 bases from J, with 16 bases in between. Germline CDR1 is DFQATT and CDR2 is SNEGSKA (reference sequence).

This clone was found a few times. The chain carries TRBV7-9 and TRBJ1-5, with D possibly TRBD1 on 5 matching bases. Germline CDR1 is SEHNR and CDR2 is FQNEAQ (reference sequence). V shed 3 bases and J shed 2 bases, with 11 bases lying between them. The CDR3 sequence is 15 residues long. The CDR3 nucleotides are TGTGCCAGCAGCTTCCAGGGTTTAGGCAATCAGCCCCAGCATTTT. As protein: CASSFQGLGNQPQHF.

This rearrangement joins TRBV10-3 to TRBJ1-2, with D tentatively TRBD1 (5 bases). Trimming pared 4 bases from V and 3 bases from J, leaving 15 bases between. CDR1 ENHRY and CDR2 SYGVKD come from the germline V gene. CDR3 length: 15 amino acids. The CDR3 region has the DNA TGTGCCATCAGTGGAGGGCAGGGAATTGACTATGGCTACACCTTC. It specifies CAISGGQGIDYGYTF.

This clone was observed a few times. The chain has TRBV28 and TRBJ1-1, with D uncertain. Germline CDR1 reads MDHEN; CDR2 reads SYDVKM. V gave up 5 bases and J gave up 1 base, with 8 bases separating them. This CDR3 region has 13 residues. Here the CDR3 DNA reads TGTGCCAGCAGTGTTAATTGGAACACTGAAGCTTTCTTT. Protein product: CASSVNWNTEAFF.

The chain couples TRBV6-2 or TRBV6-3 to TRBJ2-7; a possible D gene is TRBD1 (6 bases). Deletions cut 4 bases from V and 5 bases from J, with 12 bases between. CDR1 and CDR2 from the germline V gene are MNHEY and SVGEGT. The CDR3 is 13 residues long. DNA of the CDR3: TGTGCCAGCAGTTCCCGGGACACCGACGAGCAGTACTTC. It specifies CASSSRDTDEQYF.

The sample holds a few counts of this clone. The chain combines TRBV6-1 with TRBJ1-5; D is perhaps TRBD1 (5 bases). This CDR3 has 15 amino acids. V gave up 1 base and J gave up 3 bases, with 10 bases separating them. CDR1 MNHNS and CDR2 SASEGT come from the germline V gene. CDR3 residues: CASSEGSGPNQPQHF. CDR3 sequence (DNA): TGTGCCAGCAGTGAAGGGTCAGGGCCCAATCAGCCCCAGCATTTT.

J is TRBJ2-7 and V is TRBV6-2 or TRBV6-3; D might be TRBD1 (6 bases). The germline gives CDR1 MNHEY, CDR2 SVGEGT. The CDR3 runs to 11 residues. Trimming cost V 5 bases and J 9 bases, with 11 bases left between them. The CDR3 here is CASSAGTRQYF. The CDR3 coding sequence is TGTGCCAGCAGTGCCGGGACAAGGCAGTACTTC.

The CDR3 DNA follows: TGTGCCAGCAGTGAAGTGGTCACCGGGGAGCTGTTTTTT. Encoded protein: CASSEVVTGELFF. This chain connects TRBV6-1 to TRBJ2-2, with D unclear. There are 13 residues in the CDR3. Trimming took off 1 base at V and 4 bases at J, with 4 bases between the two ends. Germline V gene sequence: CDR1 MNHNS, CDR2 SASEGT.

In this sample, this clone turned up many times. The chain recombines TRBV4-1 with TRBJ1-1; D is ambiguous. Germline V lookup: CDR1 MGHRA, CDR2 YSYEKL. V gave up 5 bases and J gave up 1 base, with 20 bases separating them. This CDR3 has 17 residues. The CDR3 nucleotides read TGCGCCAGCAGCTCCCAAGGGAGGGTCGATCCGAACACTGAAGCTTTCTTT. Translation: CASSSQGRVDPNTEAFF.

The chain combines TRBV20-1 with TRBJ1-2; D perhaps matches TRBD1 (6 bases). Germline CDR1 reads DFQATT; CDR2 reads SNEGSKA (reference sequence). The CDR3 covers 13 residues. Deletions cut 6 bases from V and 6 bases from J, with 17 bases between. The CDR3 loop is CSAFNRVLNGYTF. DNA for the CDR3: TGCAGTGCCTTTAACAGGGTCCTAAATGGCTACACCTTC.

V and J are TRBV20-1 and TRBJ2-7; D is unresolved. Trimming took 4 bases from V and 5 from J, leaving 6 bases between them. The CDR3 is made up of 10 amino acids. Germline V lookup: CDR1 DFQATT, CDR2 SNEGSKA (reference sequence). CDR3 nucleotide sequence: TGCAGTGCTAATGATGACGAGCAGTACTTC. As protein: CSANDDEQYF.

This clone turned up a few times. The V call is TRBV6-1, the J call TRBJ2-6, with 8 bases matching TRBD1. After removal of 1 base from V and 4 bases from J, the junction contained 6 bases not matched to a gene. The CDR3 spans 17 residues. Germline CDR1 is MNHNS and CDR2 is SASEGT. CDR3 region: CASSEGTGYRGANVLTF. The CDR3 nucleotides read TGTGCCAGCAGTGAAGGGACAGGGTACCGAGGGGCCAACGTCCTGACTTTC.

The rearrangement links TRBV20-1 to TRBJ2-1; 8 nucleotides line up with TRBD2. The ends lost 3 bases at V and 3 bases at J; junction bases unmatched: 4. CDR1 is DFQATT and CDR2 is SNEGSKA in the germline V gene (reference sequence). This CDR3 region has 14 residues. Here the CDR3 DNA reads TGCAGTGCTAGCGGGAGGGCCAGCTACAATGAGCAGTTCTTC. It specifies CSASGRASYNEQFF.